This is a list of T cell receptor beta chains from one sample in a study of blood T cell repertoires in COVID-19. The table came from immunoSEQ multiplex PCR; TCRdb's copy has only in-frame clones and leaves some out. There are 330,000 or so clones in the sample; 88% occur only once, and 0.85% to 1.3% lies in the top ten. The sequenced sample consisted of PBMCs or T cells enriched from blood (not recorded which). The receptors here all came from a woman younger than 45 who had been exposed to COVID-19. Both conserved end residues are part of each CDR3. A D gene is named only where the DNA matches it firmly. Where a row states a size, it is once, few, many or the class of an expanded clone; other rows omit it.

j_call,d_call,clone_size,v_call,cdr3_length,cdr3_aa,cdr3_nt
TRBJ2-1,NA,NA,TRBV7-8,14,CASSLRVRVDEQFF,TGTGCCAGCAGCTTACGTGTCAGGGTCGATGAGCAGTTCTTC
TRBJ1-2,NA,NA,TRBV5-1,14,CASSLDGGPMGYTF,TGCGCCAGCAGCTTGGATGGAGGGCCTATGGGCTACACCTTC
TRBJ2-1,TRBD2,once,TRBV7-6,15,CASSSRTSGNNEQFF,TGTGCCAGCAGCTCACGGACTAGCGGAAACAATGAGCAGTTCTTC
TRBJ2-7,NA,NA,TRBV5-1,13,CASSYGAHYEQYF,TGCGCCAGCAGCTACGGAGCCCACTACGAGCAGTACTTC
TRBJ1-1,NA,NA,TRBV6-4,11,CASNYREEAFF,TGTGCCAGCAATTACAGGGAGGAAGCTTTCTTT
TRBJ1-6,NA,NA,TRBV30,13,CAWRSGKNSPLHF,TGTGCCTGGAGGTCAGGGAAGAATTCACCCCTCCACTTT
TRBJ1-1,NA,NA,TRBV7-8,15,CASSPRQERNTEAFF,TGTGCCAGCAGCCCAAGACAGGAAAGAAACACTGAAGCTTTCTTT
TRBJ1-1,NA,once,TRBV9,15,CASSVADRMNTEAFF,TGTGCCAGCAGCGTAGCTGACAGGATGAACACTGAAGCTTTCTTT
TRBJ2-1,NA,NA,TRBV3-1/TRBV3-2,16,CASSQGGGAAYNEQFF,TGTGCCAGCAGCCAAGGAGGGGGGGCAGCCTACAATGAGCAGTTCTTC
TRBJ1-5,NA,once,TRBV7-2,13,CASSLQDYQPQHF,TGTGCCAGCAGCTTACAGGATTATCAGCCCCAGCATTTT
TRBJ2-2,NA,NA,TRBV27,14,CASSPEWRTGELFF,TGTGCCAGCAGCCCGGAGTGGAGGACCGGGGAGCTGTTTTTT
TRBJ2-3,TRBD2,NA,TRBV14,18,CASSQDPSGWEGTDTQYF,TGTGCCAGCAGCCAAGACCCTAGCGGCTGGGAGGGGACAGATACGCAGTATTTT
TRBJ1-2,TRBD1,NA,TRBV28,13,CASLDRDNYGYTF,TGTGCCAGCCTGGACAGGGATAACTATGGCTACACCTTC
TRBJ2-7,NA,NA,TRBV27,16,CASSLLAGVSHYEQYF,TGTGCCAGCAGTTTATTGGCAGGGGTTTCCCACTACGAGCAGTACTTC
TRBJ1-2,NA,NA,TRBV27,14,CASSLSAALYGYTF,TGTGCCAGCAGTTTATCGGCGGCTCTATATGGCTACACCTTC
TRBJ2-1,NA,NA,TRBV6-1,15,CASSDRGFLRNEQFF,TGTGCCAGCAGTGATAGGGGTTTTTTACGGAATGAGCAGTTCTTC
TRBJ1-5,NA,few,TRBV29-1,13,CSVVGQGGQPQHF,TGCAGCGTTGTGGGCCAGGGTGGCCAGCCCCAGCATTTT
TRBJ1-5,NA,few,TRBV9,15,CASSPHPDSNQPQHF,TGTGCCAGCAGCCCTCATCCAGATAGCAATCAGCCCCAGCATTTT
TRBJ2-1,TRBD2,NA,TRBV3-1/TRBV3-2,16,CASSQFSGRAGNEQFF,TGTGCCAGCAGCCAATTTAGCGGGAGGGCCGGGAATGAGCAGTTCTTC
TRBJ2-7,TRBD1,NA,TRBV2,14,CASLGQGVTYEQYF,TGTGCCAGCCTTGGACAGGGGGTGACCTACGAGCAGTACTTC
TRBJ1-5,NA,NA,TRBV12-5,13,CASGFRGNQPQHF,TGTGCTAGTGGTTTCAGGGGCAATCAGCCCCAGCATTTT
TRBJ1-1,NA,NA,TRBV2,12,CASSDTDTEAFF,TGTGCCAGCAGTGATACAGACACTGAAGCTTTCTTT
TRBJ2-3,NA,NA,TRBV7-9,15,CASSLGRLTGDTQYF,TGTGCCAGCAGCTTAGGCCGACTCACGGGAGATACGCAGTATTTT
TRBJ2-7,TRBD1,NA,TRBV5-6,15,CASSLIDRGSREQYF,TGTGCCAGCAGCTTGATCGACAGGGGTAGTCGCGAGCAGTACTTC
TRBJ1-5,NA,once,TRBV28,13,CASSFPVHQPQHF,TGTGCCAGCAGTTTCCCGGTTCATCAGCCCCAGCATTTT
TRBJ2-3,NA,few,TRBV4-1,17,CASSQDKASISTDTQYF,TGCGCCAGCAGCCAAGATAAGGCTAGTATTAGCACAGATACGCAGTATTTT
TRBJ2-5,NA,NA,TRBV15,14,CATSRRGTEETQYF,TGTGCCACCAGCAGACGGGGGACGGAAGAGACCCAGTACTTC
TRBJ2-3,NA,NA,TRBV11-2,18,CASSLGGGGSSGTDTQYF,TGTGCCAGCAGCTTAGGAGGGGGGGGGTCTAGCGGTACAGATACGCAGTATTTT
TRBJ1-5,NA,NA,TRBV2,13,CASRGEGNQPQHF,TGTGCCAGCAGGGGGGAGGGCAATCAGCCCCAGCATTTT
TRBJ2-1,TRBD1,NA,TRBV6-5,14,CASSSQGAQNEQFF,TGTGCCAGCAGTAGCCAGGGGGCGCAGAATGAGCAGTTCTTC
TRBJ1-2,TRBD1,NA,TRBV28,17,CASSLFAQGARNYGYTF,TGTGCCAGCAGTTTATTTGCCCAGGGGGCGCGAAACTATGGCTACACCTTC
TRBJ2-3,NA,NA,TRBV20-1,10,CSANTDTQYF,TGCAGTGCCAATACAGATACGCAGTATTTT
TRBJ2-7,NA,NA,TRBV28,14,CASSLAGEGREQYF,TGTGCCAGCAGTTTGGCAGGGGAAGGTAGGGAGCAGTACTTC
TRBJ2-2,TRBD2,once,TRBV24-1,16,CATSGRLAGITGELFF,TGTGCCACCAGTGGCCGGCTAGCGGGGATCACCGGGGAGCTGTTTTTT
TRBJ2-7,TRBD2,NA,TRBV25-1,18,CASSFGTSGRVGVYEQYF,TGTGCCAGCAGTTTCGGGACTAGCGGGAGAGTTGGGGTCTACGAGCAGTACTTC
TRBJ2-7,NA,NA,TRBV6-5,15,CASSYSIGREREQYF,TGTGCCAGCAGTTACTCGATAGGTCGGGAAAGGGAGCAGTACTTC
TRBJ2-6,NA,NA,TRBV5-4,15,CASSPWGVGANVLTF,TGTGCCAGCAGCCCGTGGGGGGTTGGGGCCAACGTCCTGACTTTC
TRBJ1-1,TRBD1,once,TRBV10-1,15,CASTGQGARNTEAFF,TGCGCCAGCACCGGACAGGGGGCGCGGAACACTGAAGCTTTCTTT
TRBJ1-2,TRBD1,NA,TRBV7-3,13,CASSLAGGDGYTF,TGTGCCAGCAGCTTAGCAGGGGGCGATGGCTACACCTTC
TRBJ1-5,TRBD1,NA,TRBV7-8,15,CASSLGGTGDQPQHF,TGTGCCAGCAGCTTAGGCGGGACAGGGGATCAGCCCCAGCATTTT
TRBJ1-1,TRBD1,NA,TRBV29-1,11,CSSWTGTEAFF,TGCAGCTCGTGGACAGGGACTGAAGCTTTCTTT
TRBJ2-6,NA,NA,TRBV27,19,CASSLWFGGGQSGANVLTF,TGTGCCAGCAGTTTGTGGTTTGGAGGTGGGCAATCCGGGGCCAACGTCCTGACTTTC
TRBJ2-3,NA,NA,TRBV7-8,14,CASSFAGSTDTQYF,TGTGCCAGCAGCTTTGCGGGGAGCACAGATACGCAGTATTTT
TRBJ2-2,NA,NA,TRBV28,13,CASSPGSPGELFF,TGTGCCAGCAGCCCAGGGTCCCCCGGGGAGCTGTTTTTT
TRBJ2-7,TRBD2,NA,TRBV28,16,CASSSSGSGDSYEQYF,TGTGCCAGCAGTTCAAGCGGGAGTGGGGACTCCTACGAGCAGTACTTC
TRBJ2-5,NA,NA,TRBV19,15,CASSIGWRDWETQYF,TGTGCCAGTAGTATCGGTTGGCGGGACTGGGAGACCCAGTACTTC
TRBJ2-5,NA,once,TRBV7-7,15,CASSPRPGAKETQYF,TGTGCCAGCAGCCCCCGCCCAGGGGCTAAAGAGACCCAGTACTTC
TRBJ1-6,NA,NA,TRBV7-2,12,CAAGQGNSPLHF,TGTGCCGCGGGCCAGGGGAATTCACCCCTCCACTTT
TRBJ1-1,NA,NA,TRBV28,12,CASISTNTEAFF,TGTGCCAGCATAAGCACGAACACTGAAGCTTTCTTT